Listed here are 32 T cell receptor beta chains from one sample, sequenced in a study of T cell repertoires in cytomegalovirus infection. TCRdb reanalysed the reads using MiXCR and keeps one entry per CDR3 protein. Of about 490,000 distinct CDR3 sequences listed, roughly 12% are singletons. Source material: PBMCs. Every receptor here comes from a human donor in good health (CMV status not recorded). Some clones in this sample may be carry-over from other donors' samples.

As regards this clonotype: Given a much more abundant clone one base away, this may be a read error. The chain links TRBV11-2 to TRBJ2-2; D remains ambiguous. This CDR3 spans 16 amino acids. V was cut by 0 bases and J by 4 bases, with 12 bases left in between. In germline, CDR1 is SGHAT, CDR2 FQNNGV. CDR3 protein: CASSLDVRRRTGELFF. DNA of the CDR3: TGTGCCAGCAGCTTAGATGTGAGGCGTCGCACCGGGGAGCTGTTTTTT.

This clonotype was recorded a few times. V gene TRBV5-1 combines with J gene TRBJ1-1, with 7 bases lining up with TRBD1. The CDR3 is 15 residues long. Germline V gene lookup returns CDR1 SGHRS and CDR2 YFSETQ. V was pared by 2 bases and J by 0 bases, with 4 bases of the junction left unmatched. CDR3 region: CASSFMTGLNTEAFF. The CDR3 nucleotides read TGCGCCAGCAGCTTTATGACAGGGCTGAACACTGAAGCTTTCTTT.

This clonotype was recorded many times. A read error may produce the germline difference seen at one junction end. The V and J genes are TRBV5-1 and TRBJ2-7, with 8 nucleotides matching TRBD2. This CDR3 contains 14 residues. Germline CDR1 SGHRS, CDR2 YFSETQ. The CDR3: CASSLASGSYEQYF. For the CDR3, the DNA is TGTGCCAGCAGCTTAGCCAGCGGGAGCTACGAGCAGTACTTC.

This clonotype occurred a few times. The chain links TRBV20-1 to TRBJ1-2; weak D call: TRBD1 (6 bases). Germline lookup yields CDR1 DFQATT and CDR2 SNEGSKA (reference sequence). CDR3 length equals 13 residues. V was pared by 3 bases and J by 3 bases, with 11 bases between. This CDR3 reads CSARAGDDYGYTF. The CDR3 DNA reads TGCAGTGCTAGGGCAGGGGATGACTATGGCTACACCTTC.

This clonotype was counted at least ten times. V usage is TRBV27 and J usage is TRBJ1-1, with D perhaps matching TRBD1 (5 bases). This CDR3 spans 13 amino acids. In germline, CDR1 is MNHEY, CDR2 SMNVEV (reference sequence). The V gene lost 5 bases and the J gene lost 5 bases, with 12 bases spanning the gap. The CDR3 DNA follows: TGTGCCAGCAGTCCCCGGGGCCTTACTGAAGCTTTCTTT. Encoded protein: CASSPRGLTEAFF.

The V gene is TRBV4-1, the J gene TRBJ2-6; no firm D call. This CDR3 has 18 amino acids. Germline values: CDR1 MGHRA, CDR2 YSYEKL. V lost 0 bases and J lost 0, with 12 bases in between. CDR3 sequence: CASSQEIAPRSGANVLTF. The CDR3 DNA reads TGCGCCAGCAGCCAAGAAATCGCACCTCGCTCTGGGGCCAACGTCCTGACTTTC.

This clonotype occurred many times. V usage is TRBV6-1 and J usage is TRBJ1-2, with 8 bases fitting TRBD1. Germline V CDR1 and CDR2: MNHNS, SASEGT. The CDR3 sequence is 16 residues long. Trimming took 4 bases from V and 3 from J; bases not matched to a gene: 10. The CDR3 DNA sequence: TGTGCCAGCAGTGGCCAGACAGGGGCCGTCTACTATGGCTACACCTTC. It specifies CASSGQTGAVYYGYTF.

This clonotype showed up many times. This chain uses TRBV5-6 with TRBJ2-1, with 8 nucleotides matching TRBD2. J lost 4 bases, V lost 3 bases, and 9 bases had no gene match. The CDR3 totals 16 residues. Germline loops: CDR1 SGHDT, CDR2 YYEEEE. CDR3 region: CASSSGWLAGYNEQFF. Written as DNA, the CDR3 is TGTGCCAGCAGCTCCGGTTGGTTAGCGGGGTACAATGAGCAGTTCTTC.

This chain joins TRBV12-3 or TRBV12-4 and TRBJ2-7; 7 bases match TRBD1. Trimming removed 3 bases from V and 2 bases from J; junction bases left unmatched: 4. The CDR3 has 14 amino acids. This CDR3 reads CASSFIQGAYEQYF. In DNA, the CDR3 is TGTGCCAGCAGTTTCATCCAGGGGGCCTACGAGCAGTACTTC.

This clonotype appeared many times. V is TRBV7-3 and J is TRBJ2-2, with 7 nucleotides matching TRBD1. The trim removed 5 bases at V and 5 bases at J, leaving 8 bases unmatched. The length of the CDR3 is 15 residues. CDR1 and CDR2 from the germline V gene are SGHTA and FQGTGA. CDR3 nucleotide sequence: TGTGCCAGCAGCCGACAAGCCAGGGGGACCGGGGAGCTGTTTTTT. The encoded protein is CASSRQARGTGELFF.

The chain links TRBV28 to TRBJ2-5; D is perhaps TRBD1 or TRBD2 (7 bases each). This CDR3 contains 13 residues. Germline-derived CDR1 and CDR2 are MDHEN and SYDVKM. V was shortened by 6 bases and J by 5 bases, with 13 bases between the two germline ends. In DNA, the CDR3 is TGTGCCAGCAGGCAGGGGGGGGATGAGACCCAGTACTTC. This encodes CASRQGGDETQYF.

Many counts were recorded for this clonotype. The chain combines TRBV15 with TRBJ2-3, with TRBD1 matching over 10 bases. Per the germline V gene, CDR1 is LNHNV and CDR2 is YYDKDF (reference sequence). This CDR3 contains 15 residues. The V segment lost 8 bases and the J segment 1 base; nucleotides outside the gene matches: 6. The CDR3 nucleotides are TGTGCCACCCGCGGGACAGGGGCCGGCACAGATACGCAGTATTTT. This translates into CATRGTGAGTDTQYF.

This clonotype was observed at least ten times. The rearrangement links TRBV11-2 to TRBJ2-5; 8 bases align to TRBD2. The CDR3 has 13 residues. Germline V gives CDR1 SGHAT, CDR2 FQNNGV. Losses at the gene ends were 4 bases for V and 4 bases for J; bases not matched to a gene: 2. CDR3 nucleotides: TGTGCCAGCAGCTCTCTAGCGGGAGAGACCCAGTACTTC. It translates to CASSSLAGETQYF.

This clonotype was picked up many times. The CDR3 nucleotides are TGTGCCAGCAGCTTAGTCGGGACCGGGAGAGAGACCCAGTACTTC. Its translation: CASSLVGTGRETQYF. The chain has TRBV7-9 and TRBJ2-5, with D perhaps matching TRBD2 (6 bases). Germline lookup yields CDR1 SEHNR and CDR2 FQNEAQ (reference sequence). Trimming removed 1 base at V and 4 bases at J, with 13 bases between. This CDR3 contains 15 residues.

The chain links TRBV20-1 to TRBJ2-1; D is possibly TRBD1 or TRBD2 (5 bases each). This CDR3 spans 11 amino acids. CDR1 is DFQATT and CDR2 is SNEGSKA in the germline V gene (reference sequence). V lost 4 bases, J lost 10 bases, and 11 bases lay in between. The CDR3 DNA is TGCAGTGCTAAGCAGGGAGACGAGCAGTTCTTC. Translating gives CSAKQGDEQFF.

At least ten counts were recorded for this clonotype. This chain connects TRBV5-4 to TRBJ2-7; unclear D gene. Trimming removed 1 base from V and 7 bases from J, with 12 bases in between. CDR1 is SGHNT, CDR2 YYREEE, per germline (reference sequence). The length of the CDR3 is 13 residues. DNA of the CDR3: TGTGCCAGCAGCTTGACGGGTAACCCAGAGCAGTACTTC. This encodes CASSLTGNPEQYF.

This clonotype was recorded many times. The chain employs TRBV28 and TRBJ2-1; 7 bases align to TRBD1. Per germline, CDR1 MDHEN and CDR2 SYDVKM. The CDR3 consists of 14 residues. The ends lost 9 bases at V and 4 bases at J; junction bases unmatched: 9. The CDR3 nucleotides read TGTGCCAGTGAGACAGGGCAAACTTACAATGAGCAGTTCTTC. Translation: CASETGQTYNEQFF.

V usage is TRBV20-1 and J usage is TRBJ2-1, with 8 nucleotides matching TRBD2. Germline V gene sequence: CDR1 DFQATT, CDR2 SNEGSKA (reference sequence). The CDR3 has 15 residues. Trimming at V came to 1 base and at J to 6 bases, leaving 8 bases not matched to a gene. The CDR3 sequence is CSARGAGGLRNEQFF. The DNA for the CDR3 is TGCAGTGCTAGAGGGGCGGGAGGCCTCCGCAATGAGCAGTTCTTC.

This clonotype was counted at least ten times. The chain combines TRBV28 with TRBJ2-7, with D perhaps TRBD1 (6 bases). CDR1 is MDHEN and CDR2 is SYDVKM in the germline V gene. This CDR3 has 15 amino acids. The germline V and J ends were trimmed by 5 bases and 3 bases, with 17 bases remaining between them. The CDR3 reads CASSTLQGDDYEQYF. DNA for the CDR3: TGTGCCAGCAGTACACTACAGGGCGATGACTACGAGCAGTACTTC.

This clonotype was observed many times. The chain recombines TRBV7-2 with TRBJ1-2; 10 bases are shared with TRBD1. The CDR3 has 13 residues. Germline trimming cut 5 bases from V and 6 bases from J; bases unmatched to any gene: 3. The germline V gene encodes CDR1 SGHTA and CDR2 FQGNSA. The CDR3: CASSGGTGDGYTF. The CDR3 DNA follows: TGTGCCAGCAGCGGGGGGACAGGGGATGGCTACACCTTC.

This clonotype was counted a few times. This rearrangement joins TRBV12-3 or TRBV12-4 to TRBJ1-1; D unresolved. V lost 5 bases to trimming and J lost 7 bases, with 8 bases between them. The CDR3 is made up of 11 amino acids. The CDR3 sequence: CASSKWLEAFF. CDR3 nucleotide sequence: TGTGCCAGCAGTAAATGGCTTGAAGCTTTCTTT.

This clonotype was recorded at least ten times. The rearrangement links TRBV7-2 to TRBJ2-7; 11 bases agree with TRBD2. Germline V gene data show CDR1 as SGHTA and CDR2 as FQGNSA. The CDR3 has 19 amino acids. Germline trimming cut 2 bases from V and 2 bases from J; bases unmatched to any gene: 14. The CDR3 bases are TGTGCCAGCAGCTTAATCGGAGTCCGACTAGCGGGATGGGCCTACGAGCAGTACTTC. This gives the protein CASSLIGVRLAGWAYEQYF. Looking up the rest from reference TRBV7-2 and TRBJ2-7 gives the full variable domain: GAGVSQSPSNKVTEKGKDVELRCDPISGHTALYWYRQSLGQGLEFLIYFQGNSAPDKSGLPSDRFSAERTGGSVSTLTIQRTQQEDSAVYLCASSLIGVRLAGWAYEQYFGPGTRLTVT.

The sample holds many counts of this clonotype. This CDR3 reads CASSTGYSGANVLTF. The CDR3 coding sequence is TGTGCCAGTAGTACAGGGTACTCTGGGGCCAACGTCCTGACTTTC. J is TRBJ2-6 and V is TRBV19; possible D gene TRBD1, 5 bases. Germline CDR1 and CDR2: LNHDA and SQIVND (reference sequence). The CDR3 consists of 15 residues. Trimming took 4 bases from V and 0 from J, leaving 7 bases between them.

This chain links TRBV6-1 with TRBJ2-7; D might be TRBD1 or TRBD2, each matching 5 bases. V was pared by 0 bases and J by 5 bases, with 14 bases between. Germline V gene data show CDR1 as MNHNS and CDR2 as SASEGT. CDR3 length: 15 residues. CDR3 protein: CASSEAEGIIDEQYF. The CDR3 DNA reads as TGTGCCAGCAGTGAAGCAGAGGGGATTATTGACGAGCAGTACTTC.

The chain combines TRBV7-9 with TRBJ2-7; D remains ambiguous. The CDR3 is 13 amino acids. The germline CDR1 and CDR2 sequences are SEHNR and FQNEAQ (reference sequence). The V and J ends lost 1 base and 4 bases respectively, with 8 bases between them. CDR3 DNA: TGTGCCAGCAGCTTAGAGGCTTTATACGAGCAGTACTTC. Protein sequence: CASSLEALYEQYF.

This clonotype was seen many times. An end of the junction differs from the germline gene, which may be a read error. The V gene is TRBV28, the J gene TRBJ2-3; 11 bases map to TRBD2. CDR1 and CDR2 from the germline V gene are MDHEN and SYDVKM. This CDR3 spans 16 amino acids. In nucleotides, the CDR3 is TGTGCCAGCAGTTTTGGGCTAGCGGGAGGTCCTCCCATAAGAATTTTT. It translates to CASSFGLAGGPPIRIF.

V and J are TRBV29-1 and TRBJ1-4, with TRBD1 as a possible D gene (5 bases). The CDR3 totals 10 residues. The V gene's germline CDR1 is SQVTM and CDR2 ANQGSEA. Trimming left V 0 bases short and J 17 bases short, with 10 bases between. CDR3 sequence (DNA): TGCAGCGTTGAAGAGGGGCGGGCATTTTTT. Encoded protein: CSVEEGRAFF. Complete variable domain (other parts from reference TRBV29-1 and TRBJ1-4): SAVISQKPSRDICQRGTSLTIQCQVDSQVTMMFWYRQQPGQSLTLIATANQGSEATYESGFVIDKFPISRPNLTFSTLTVSNMSPEDSSIYLCSVEEGRAFFGSGTQLSVL.

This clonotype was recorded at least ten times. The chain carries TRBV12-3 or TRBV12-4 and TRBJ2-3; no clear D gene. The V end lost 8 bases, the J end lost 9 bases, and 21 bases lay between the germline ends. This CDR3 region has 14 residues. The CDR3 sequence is CASGLAHHGMTQYF. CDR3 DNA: TGTGCCAGCGGGTTGGCACACCACGGTATGACGCAGTATTTT.

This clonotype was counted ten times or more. The CDR3, as DNA: TGTGCCAGCAGCCCCGACAGGGTTCGTTTGAACACTGAAGCTTTCTTT. Its protein is CASSPDRVRLNTEAFF. V is TRBV6-1 and J is TRBJ1-1, with TRBD1 identical over 7 bases. This CDR3 spans 16 amino acids. Per the germline V gene, CDR1 is MNHNS and CDR2 is SASEGT. V was pared by 6 bases and J by 0 bases, with 10 bases of the junction left unmatched.

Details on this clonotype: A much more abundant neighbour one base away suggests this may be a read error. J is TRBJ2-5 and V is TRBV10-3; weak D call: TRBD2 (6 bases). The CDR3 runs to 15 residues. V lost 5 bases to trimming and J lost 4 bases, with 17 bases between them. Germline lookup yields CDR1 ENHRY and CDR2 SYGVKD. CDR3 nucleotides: TGTGCCATCAGTCCTGGGGAGGAACGGGGAGAGACCCAGTACTTC. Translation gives CAISPGEERGETQYF.

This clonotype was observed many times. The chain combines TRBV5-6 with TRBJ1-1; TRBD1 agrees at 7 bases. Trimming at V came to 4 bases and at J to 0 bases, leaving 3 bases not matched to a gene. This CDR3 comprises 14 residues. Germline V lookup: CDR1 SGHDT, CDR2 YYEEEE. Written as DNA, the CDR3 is TGTGCCAGCAGCCGGGGGACAGTGAACACTGAAGCTTTCTTT. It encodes CASSRGTVNTEAFF.

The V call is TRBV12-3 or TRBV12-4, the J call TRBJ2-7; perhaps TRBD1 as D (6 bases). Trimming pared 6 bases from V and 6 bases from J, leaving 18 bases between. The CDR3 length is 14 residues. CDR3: CASSLNTGPVEQYF. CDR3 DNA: TGTGCCAGCAGCTTAAACACAGGGCCTGTCGAGCAGTACTTC.